One sample yielded the 27 T cell receptor beta chains listed below, sequenced in a study of cytomegalovirus exposure and HLA in healthy donors. Data came from immunoSEQ multiplex PCR; TCRdb stores just in-frame clones and leaves some out. The sample has tens of thousands of clones, roughly 84% seen once. Sequences were obtained from PBMCs. The receptors were gathered from a young woman in good health and CMV-seropositive.

The chain combines TRBV6-5 with TRBJ2-1; the match to TRBD2 covers 8 bases. The junction had 11 bases not matched to a gene; V was cut back by 2 bases and J by 8 bases. The CDR3 is made up of 16 amino acids. Germline CDR1 and CDR2: MNHEY and SVGAGI. The CDR3 protein is CASSYQLPGGRDEQFF. The CDR3 coding sequence is TGTGCCAGCAGTTACCAGTTACCGGGGGGGCGAGATGAGCAGTTCTTC.

The chain links TRBV7-2 to TRBJ1-6; D unresolved. V was trimmed by 5 bases and J by 0 bases, leaving 14 bases between them. The CDR3 is 17 amino acids. Germline V gives CDR1 SGHTA, CDR2 FQGNSA. CDR3: CASSLQAGSSYNSPLHF. In nucleotides, the CDR3 is TGTGCCAGCAGCCTTCAAGCGGGTAGCTCCTATAATTCACCCCTCCACTTT.

The chain is built from TRBV19 and TRBJ1-1, with 7 positions matching TRBD1. Germline V gives CDR1 LNHDA, CDR2 SQIVND (reference sequence). The CDR3 is 16 amino acids. Trimming at V came to 7 bases and at J to 0 bases, leaving 11 bases not matched to a gene. In DNA form, the CDR3 reads TGTGCCAGTACGATCAGGGGGATGGCTATGAACACTGAAGCTTTCTTT. Residues: CASTIRGMAMNTEAFF.

The CDR3 protein is CASSLTETVGGYTF. The CDR3 bases are TGTGCCAGCAGTTTAACAGAGACGGTTGGCGGCTACACCTTC. The gene calls are TRBV28 and TRBJ1-2; D unresolved. CDR3 length: 14 amino acids. From germline, CDR1 is MDHEN and CDR2 SYDVKM. Trimming left V 2 bases short and J 8 bases short, with 15 bases between.

The chain uses TRBV10-1 and TRBJ2-3, with TRBD2 matching over 13 bases. V shed 4 bases, J shed 5 bases, and the junction held 6 bases outside the gene matches. The germline V gene encodes CDR1 WNHNN and CDR2 SYGVQD (reference sequence). This CDR3 region has 16 residues. DNA of the CDR3: TGCGCCAGCAGTGCCGGACTAGCGGGGGAGGTAGATACGCAGTATTTT. Its protein is CASSAGLAGEVDTQYF.

The chain is built from TRBV9 and TRBJ2-1; 10 positions match TRBD1. Germline V lookup: CDR1 SGDLS, CDR2 YYNGEE. This CDR3 is 14 amino acids long. V lost 4 bases to trimming and J lost 4 bases; unmatched junction nucleotides: 2. The CDR3 spells CASSRQGAYNEQFF. CDR3 bases: TGTGCCAGCAGCCGACAGGGGGCATACAATGAGCAGTTCTTC.

This clone was recorded a few times. The genes are TRBV11-2 and TRBJ2-1; D possibly corresponds to TRBD2 (6 bases). Trimming pared 8 bases from V and 6 bases from J, leaving 20 bases between. The CDR3 is 15 amino acids. Germline lookup yields CDR1 SGHAT and CDR2 FQNNGV. The DNA of the CDR3 is TGTGCCAGCTTCCCAGTTAGACTAGTCACCAATGAGCAGTTCTTC. Translating it yields CASFPVRLVTNEQFF.

The V and J genes are TRBV21-1 and TRBJ2-7; TRBD1, the table's D call, was not compared with the DNA. TRBV21-1 is labeled a pseudogene. CDR3 size: 15 residues. CDR3 DNA sequence: TGTGCCAGCAGCCCCCTTAGGCAGACATCCTACGAGCAGTACTTC. Translation gives CASSPLRQTSYEQYF.

The V call is TRBV6-6, the J call TRBJ1-2; 7 positions agree with TRBD1. In germline, CDR1 is MNHNY, CDR2 SVGAGI (reference sequence). V lost 6 bases and J lost 7; bases outside the gene matches: 8. This CDR3 is built from 13 residues. The CDR3 spells CASSRDREGGYTF. The CDR3, as DNA: TGTGCCAGCAGCCGAGACAGGGAAGGTGGCTACACCTTC.

The chain has TRBV4-3 and TRBJ2-2, with TRBD2 matching over 7 bases. The CDR3 has 15 amino acids. The J segment lost 9 bases and the V segment lost 4 bases, leaving 11 bases of the junction unmatched. Germline CDR1 LGHNA, CDR2 YSLEER. This CDR3 reads CASSLVMGGAWELFF. CDR3 nucleotide sequence: TGCGCCAGCAGCCTGGTAATGGGAGGGGCGTGGGAGCTGTTTTTT.

The gene calls are TRBV20-1 and TRBJ2-5; perhaps TRBD2 as D (5 bases). CDR3 length: 11 amino acids. CDR1 and CDR2 (germline): DFQATT, SNEGSKA (reference sequence). The CDR3 DNA reads TGCAGCGAGGACTTACAAGAGACCCAGTACTTC. It codes for CSEDLQETQYF.

The chain recombines TRBV30 with TRBJ2-2; no definite D call. Trimming removed 4 bases at V and 4 bases at J, with 10 bases between. Germline V CDR1 and CDR2: GTSNPN, SVGIG (reference sequence). The CDR3 has 13 residues. CDR3 nucleotide sequence: TGTGCCTGGAATCCTACGGGCACCGGGGAGCTGTTTTTT. The encoded protein is CAWNPTGTGELFF. Combining the CDR3 with reference TRBV30 and TRBJ2-2 gives the whole variable domain SQTIHQWPATLVQPVGSPLSLECTVEGTSNPNLYWYRQAAGRGLQLLFYSVGIGQISSEVPQNLSASRPQDRQFILSSKKLLLSDSGFYLCAWNPTGTGELFFGEGSRLTVL.

This chain links TRBV7-9 with TRBJ2-2; 7 positions match TRBD1. CDR1 is SEHNR, CDR2 FQNEAQ, per germline (reference sequence). The CDR3 extends over 15 amino acids. V lost 1 base and J lost 5; bases outside the gene matches: 4. CDR3 region: CASSLVRGQTGELFF. CDR3 in DNA: TGTGCCAGCAGCTTAGTTAGGGGACAGACCGGGGAGCTGTTTTTT.

The table lists this clone with a count of one. The rearrangement joins TRBV14 to TRBJ2-5; 9 nucleotides line up with TRBD1. CDR1 SGHDN and CDR2 FVKESK come from the germline V gene. The CDR3 is made up of 14 amino acids. The J segment lost 2 bases and the V segment lost 4 bases, leaving 2 bases of the junction unmatched. CDR3 sequence: CASSLTGGQETQYF. CDR3 DNA sequence: TGTGCCAGCAGCCTGACAGGGGGACAAGAGACCCAGTACTTC.

The chain links TRBV27 to TRBJ1-6; D is uncertain. There are 13 residues in the CDR3. CDR1 MNHEY and CDR2 SMNVEV come from the germline V gene (reference sequence). Trimming left V 0 bases short and J 7 bases short, with 4 bases between. CDR3 residues: CASSLSRNSPLHF. CDR3 sequence (DNA): TGTGCCAGCAGTTTATCACGGAATTCACCCCTCCACTTT.

This chain joins TRBV11-2 and TRBJ1-5; D not resolved. The CDR3 loop spans 14 amino acids. Germline CDR1 and CDR2: SGHAT and FQNNGV. Trimming pared 1 base from V and 6 bases from J, leaving 10 bases between. CDR3 DNA sequence: TGTGCCAGCAGCTTAGGTGGAGGCGCTCAGCCCCAGCATTTT. It encodes CASSLGGGAQPQHF.

A single count supports this clone. The chain has TRBV4-2 and TRBJ2-3, with 8 bases fitting TRBD2. The CDR3 loop spans 15 amino acids. Per the germline V gene, CDR1 is LGHNA and CDR2 is YNFKEQ. V dropped 1 base and J dropped 0; count of bases not matched to a gene: 0. CDR3 DNA: TGTGCCAGCAGCCAAGTAGCGGGGAGCACAGATACGCAGTATTTT. Its translation: CASSQVAGSTDTQYF.

The chain joins TRBV10-3 to TRBJ1-2; D may be TRBD1 (5 bases). CDR3 length: 16 amino acids. CDR1 is ENHRY, CDR2 SYGVKD, per germline. V lost 2 bases and J 4 bases, leaving 17 bases between the germline ends. This CDR3 reads CAISEKTGFNVYGYTF. CDR3 DNA sequence: TGTGCCATCAGTGAGAAAACAGGCTTCAACGTCTATGGCTACACCTTC.

This sequence joins TRBV11-2 and TRBJ2-1; TRBD2 matches at 9 bases. The germline gives CDR1 SGHAT, CDR2 FQNNGV. The CDR3 covers 16 residues. Germline trimming cut 5 bases from V and 7 bases from J; bases unmatched to any gene: 12. The CDR3 DNA reads TGTGCCAGCAGCACTCTAGCGGGGTGGACGGGTAATGAGCAGTTCTTC. This gives the protein CASSTLAGWTGNEQFF.

The J gene is TRBJ1-5, the V gene TRBV11-2; D remains ambiguous. V dropped 1 base and J dropped 2 bases, with 12 bases sitting between them. CDR1 SGHAT and CDR2 FQNNGV come from the germline V gene. This CDR3 has 16 amino acids. CDR3 sequence: CASSLGASPRNQPQHF. DNA for the CDR3: TGTGCCAGCAGCTTAGGGGCATCCCCTCGCAATCAGCCCCAGCATTTT.

This clone was seen a handful of times. V and J are TRBV10-3 and TRBJ2-7; the D gene is possibly TRBD1 (6 bases). The V gene's germline CDR1 is ENHRY and CDR2 SYGVKD. Trimming pared 4 bases from V and 0 bases from J, leaving 7 bases between. The CDR3 consists of 13 residues. The DNA of the CDR3 is TGTGCCATCAGTGGACAGGACTCCTACGAGCAGTACTTC. Translating gives CAISGQDSYEQYF.

The CDR3 DNA reads TGTGCCAGCAGGATTAGCGGGGGGGCCTCAGATACGCAGTATTTT. Its translation: CASRISGGASDTQYF. This sequence joins TRBV6-6 and TRBJ2-3, with 11 bases that match TRBD2. Germline trimming cut 6 bases from V and 4 bases from J; bases unmatched to any gene: 6. Germline loops: CDR1 MNHNY, CDR2 SVGAGI (reference sequence). The CDR3 consists of 15 residues.

The chain couples TRBV9 to TRBJ2-2; no reliable D call. V shed 10 bases and J shed 0 bases, with 13 bases lying between them. The CDR3 contains 14 residues. Per the germline V gene, CDR1 is SGDLS and CDR2 is YYNGEE. The CDR3 is CASKPSANTGELFF. The DNA for the CDR3 is TGTGCCTCGAAGCCAAGCGCGAACACCGGGGAGCTGTTTTTT.

This sequence joins TRBV28 and TRBJ2-1; 9 nucleotides match TRBD1. This CDR3 comprises 16 residues. J lost 3 bases, V lost 6 bases, and 9 bases had no gene match. Germline CDR1 reads MDHEN; CDR2 reads SYDVKM. The CDR3 sequence: CASSSTGTGIYNEQFF. The CDR3 DNA sequence: TGTGCCAGCAGCTCGACCGGGACAGGGATCTACAATGAGCAGTTCTTC.

This clone was seen a handful of times. The V call is TRBV9, the J call TRBJ1-5, with 8 bases matching TRBD1. Germline CDR1 is SGDLS and CDR2 is YYNGEE. The junction had 7 bases not matched to a gene; V was cut back by 3 bases and J by 2 bases. The CDR3 covers 16 residues. CDR3 nucleotides: TGTGCCAGCAGCGCCCTAGACAGGGGAGGCAATCAGCCCCAGCATTTT. Encoded protein: CASSALDRGGNQPQHF.

The chain joins TRBV6-5 to TRBJ1-5, with TRBD1 matching over 7 bases. Germline CDR1 is MNHEY and CDR2 is SVGAGI. Trimming took 0 bases from V and 5 from J; bases not matched to a gene: 7. The CDR3 loop spans 16 amino acids. The CDR3: CASSYSLTGSDQPQHF. The CDR3 DNA is TGTGCCAGCAGTTACTCGTTGACAGGGTCGGATCAGCCCCAGCATTTT.

The chain uses TRBV5-8 and TRBJ2-1; 9 positions match TRBD2. There are 17 residues in the CDR3. V lost 0 bases, J lost 4 bases, and 8 bases stayed unmatched. Germline CDR1 SGHTS, CDR2 YDEGEE. CDR3 bases: TGTGCCAGCAGCTTGGAGCTAGCGGGGATCGCGTACAATGAGCAGTTCTTC. It is translated as CASSLELAGIAYNEQFF. Variable domain in full (rest from reference TRBV5-8 and TRBJ2-1): EAGVTQSPTHLIKTRGQQATLRCSPISGHTSVYWYQQALGLGLQFLLWYDEGEERNRGNFPPRFSGRQFPNYSSELNVNALELEDSALYLCASSLELAGIAYNEQFFGPGTRLTVL.